This TCR beta chain emerged from a study of cytomegalovirus exposure and HLA in healthy donors. Notes on the study in general: It was reportedly the case that the classifier diagnosed cytomegalovirus status with high specificity and sensitivity. In a later analysis, most CMV-associated TCR beta chains appeared HLA-restricted. Highly shared variants forming one cluster were likely a sequencing artifact.

Germline V gives CDR1 MNHEY, CDR2 SMNVEV (reference sequence). V lost 8 bases and J 4 bases, leaving 17 bases between the germline ends. This CDR3 contains 14 residues. A word on this clone: The antigen is unknown.

This PCR relied on a set of 60 Vbeta primers and 13 Jbeta primers. The protocol was immunoSEQ multiplex PCR, while the TCRdb copy is restricted to in-frame clones and leaves out a portion. The specimen's table records around 140,000 clones. The material sequenced was PBMCs. The TCR was taken from a woman between 18 and 29 years old in good health and CMV-seronegative. The chain carries TRBV27 and TRBJ1-1; possible D gene TRBD1, 6 bases. CDR3 amino acids: CASVGSGESTEAFF. The CDR3, as DNA: TGTGCCAGCGTAGGCTCAGGGGAGAGCACTGAAGCTTTCTTT.